Following are 25 T cell receptor beta chains from one sample sequenced in a study of T cell repertoires in cytomegalovirus infection. TCRdb recomputed calls from the reads with MiXCR, one row per CDR3 protein. The profile covers 680,000 or so distinct CDR3 sequences, with approximately 33% appearing a single time and approximately 18% taken by the ten largest. These receptors have no known antigen. The sample here was cultured PBMCs, taken from culture after CMV antigen stimulation. Receptor source: a human donor in good health (CMV status not recorded). Some clones in this sample may be carry-over from other donors' samples.

The chain has TRBV24-1 and TRBJ2-3; possible D gene TRBD2, 6 bases. The length of the CDR3 is 16 residues. Germline assignment: CDR1 KGHDR and CDR2 SFDVKD. The V gene lost 6 bases and the J gene lost 2 bases, with 17 bases spanning the gap. DNA of the CDR3: TGTGCCACCAGTAAGGGCCCGGGGGATTTCACAGATACGCAGTATTTT. This encodes CATSKGPGDFTDTQYF.

The V call is TRBV20-1, the J call TRBJ2-3, with D possibly matching TRBD2 (6 bases). CDR3 length equals 14 residues. V gave up 6 bases and J gave up 0 bases, with 13 bases separating them. From germline, CDR1 is DFQATT and CDR2 SNEGSKA (reference sequence). CDR3: CSAPPGLSTDTQYF. The CDR3 DNA sequence: TGCAGTGCCCCTCCGGGACTTAGCACAGATACGCAGTATTTT.

This chain joins TRBV6-5 and TRBJ1-4; D may be TRBD1 (6 bases). The CDR3 runs to 14 residues. Germline lookup yields CDR1 MNHEY and CDR2 SVGAGI. V was shortened by 2 bases and J by 7 bases, with 11 bases between the two germline ends. The CDR3 loop is CASSYRGGGEKLFF. The CDR3 bases are TGTGCCAGCAGTTACAGGGGGGGTGGTGAAAAACTGTTTTTT.

This clonotype occurred a few times. The chain is built from TRBV7-9 and TRBJ1-2, with TRBD1 matching over 7 bases. Per the germline V gene, CDR1 is SEHNR and CDR2 is FQNEAQ (reference sequence). The V and J ends lost 5 bases and 2 bases, in that order; junction bases with no gene match: 5. The CDR3 extends over 14 amino acids. In DNA form, the CDR3 reads TGTGCCAGCAGCGGCGGGACAGCCAACTATGGCTACACCTTC. Translated: CASSGGTANYGYTF.

This clonotype was observed a handful of times. The CDR3 loop reads CASSPRRGNGELFF. CDR3 in DNA: TGTGCCAGCAGCCCGCGCCGGGGTAACGGGGAGCTGTTTTTT. The V call is TRBV12-3 or TRBV12-4, the J call TRBJ2-2; D may be TRBD2 (5 bases). This CDR3 is 14 amino acids long. V lost 6 bases and J 7 bases, leaving 15 bases between the germline ends.

The CDR3 DNA reads as TGTGCCAGCAGTATCACAGGGCTCCAGCCCCAGCATTTT. Amino acids: CASSITGLQPQHF. The V gene is TRBV12-3 or TRBV12-4, the J gene TRBJ1-5; weak D call: TRBD1 (6 bases). V was clipped by 5 bases and J by 7 bases, with 12 bases between them. This CDR3 has 13 amino acids.

This chain connects TRBV5-1 to TRBJ2-1; 7 nucleotides align to TRBD1. Per germline, CDR1 SGHRS and CDR2 YFSETQ. The CDR3 extends over 15 amino acids. J was trimmed by 4 bases and V by 3 bases; bases with no gene match: 7. CDR3 nucleotides: TGCGCCAGCAGCTCATCCGACAGGGAGTACAATGAGCAGTTCTTC. Amino acids: CASSSSDREYNEQFF.

This clonotype was recorded many times. The chain couples TRBV7-6 to TRBJ2-5; 10 bases are shared with TRBD2. The CDR3 contains 18 residues. The J segment lost 1 base and the V segment lost 5 bases, leaving 13 bases of the junction unmatched. Germline loops: CDR1 SGHVS, CDR2 FNYEAQ. As DNA, the CDR3 is TGTGCCAGCAGCCCTTTACGTCCTAGCGGGAGTCCCCAAGAGACCCAGTACTTC. The encoded protein is CASSPLRPSGSPQETQYF.

This chain links TRBV5-5 with TRBJ1-5; 7 nucleotides align to TRBD1. CDR1 is SGHKS, CDR2 YYEKEE, per germline (reference sequence). V gave up 4 bases and J gave up 8 bases; unmatched junction bases: 6. The CDR3 has 13 residues. CDR3 sequence reads: CASSRTGSEPQHF. CDR3 coding DNA: TGTGCCAGCAGCCGGACAGGCTCGGAGCCCCAGCATTTT.

This clonotype was recorded many times. This chain links TRBV7-2 with TRBJ2-5; D is possibly TRBD1 (5 bases). This CDR3 region has 16 residues. Deletions cut 3 bases from V and 1 base from J, with 15 bases between. Germline V lookup: CDR1 SGHTA, CDR2 FQGNSA. CDR3 in DNA: TGTGCCAGCAGCTTGGACGGTCTGGGGCGCCAAGAGACCCAGTACTTC. Its translation is CASSLDGLGRQETQYF.

In its sample, this clonotype was seen many times. The chain joins TRBV7-2 to TRBJ2-1; the match to TRBD2 covers 7 bases. V lost 7 bases to trimming and J lost 2 bases; unmatched junction nucleotides: 11. The CDR3 length is 16 residues. From germline, CDR1 is SGHTA and CDR2 FQGNSA. The CDR3 sequence is CASTKTGGLTYNEQFF. The CDR3 DNA reads as TGTGCCAGCACAAAAACGGGGGGTTTGACCTACAATGAGCAGTTCTTC.

The genes are TRBV5-4 and TRBJ1-3; D uncertain. The length of the CDR3 is 16 residues. V was pared by 4 bases and J by 5 bases, with 19 bases between. Per germline, CDR1 SGHNT and CDR2 YYREEE (reference sequence). CDR3 DNA sequence: TGTGCCAGCAGCGAGCCTGGGGATCTCGGCAGAAACACCATATATTTT. Protein product: CASSEPGDLGRNTIYF. The full variable domain, with the rest looked up from reference TRBV5-4 and TRBJ1-3, is ETGVTQSPTHLIKTRGQQVTLRCSSQSGHNTVSWYQQALGQGPQFIFQYYREEENGRGNFPPRFSGLQFPNYSSELNVNALELDDSALYLCASSEPGDLGRNTIYFGEGSWLTVV.

In its sample, this clonotype was seen a few times. This chain uses TRBV7-4 with TRBJ1-6, with unresolved D. Germline CDR1 is SGHVT and CDR2 is SQSDAQ. This CDR3 spans 15 amino acids. V lost 2 bases and J lost 10, with 15 bases in between. CDR3 in amino acids: CASSLWSPPGSPLHF. The CDR3 DNA reads TGTGCCAGCAGCTTATGGAGCCCGCCGGGGTCACCCCTCCACTTT. The full variable domain, its missing parts supplied by reference TRBV7-4 and TRBJ1-6, is GAGVSQSPRYKVAKRGRDVALRCDSISGHVTLYWYRQTLGQGSEVLTYSQSDAQRDKSGRPSGRFSAERPERSVSTLKIQRTEQGDSAVYLCASSLWSPPGSPLHFGNGTRLTVT.

In this sample, this clonotype turned up many times. The chain combines TRBV6-5 with TRBJ1-3, with D unclear. Trimming took off 4 bases at V and 0 bases at J, with 7 bases between the two ends. Germline values: CDR1 MNHEY, CDR2 SVGAGI. CDR3 length: 14 residues. In nucleotides, the CDR3 is TGTGCCAGCAGTTCGGTGAACTCTGGAAACACCATATATTTT. Protein product: CASSSVNSGNTIYF.

This chain links TRBV10-3 with TRBJ1-5; TRBD1 matches at 7 bases. Germline lookup yields CDR1 ENHRY and CDR2 SYGVKD. The CDR3 loop spans 15 amino acids. The V and J ends lost 2 bases and 3 bases, in that order; junction bases with no gene match: 4. This chain's CDR3 is CAISERQGNNQPQHF. The CDR3 bases are TGTGCCATCAGTGAGAGACAGGGAAACAATCAGCCCCAGCATTTT.

V gene TRBV7-6 combines with J gene TRBJ2-7; D not certain. Germline V CDR1 and CDR2: SGHVS, FNYEAQ. There are 12 residues in the CDR3. Trimming pared 5 bases from V and 7 bases from J, leaving 12 bases between. CDR3 protein: CASSIILREQYF. CDR3 DNA sequence: TGTGCCAGCAGCATAATTCTCCGGGAGCAGTACTTC.

The chain links TRBV11-2 to TRBJ1-3; maybe TRBD1 (5 bases). The germline V gene encodes CDR1 SGHAT and CDR2 FQNNGV. This CDR3 contains 17 residues. Trimming took 5 bases from V and 0 from J, leaving 17 bases between them. CDR3 sequence (DNA): TGTGCCAGCAGCCACCGGGACTTCCCTCTCTCTGGAAACACCATATATTTT. Translated, it gives CASSHRDFPLSGNTIYF. The full variable domain, completed using reference TRBV11-2 and TRBJ1-3, is EAGVAQSPRYKIIEKRQSVAFWCNPISGHATLYWYQQILGQGPKLLIQFQNNGVVDDSQLPKDRFSAERLKGVDSTLKIQPAKLEDSAVYLCASSHRDFPLSGNTIYFGEGSWLTVV.

The chain uses TRBV27 and TRBJ2-5, with D perhaps TRBD1 (6 bases). The CDR3 totals 16 residues. Looked up from germline, CDR1 is MNHEY and CDR2 is SMNVEV (reference sequence). Trimming shortened V by 4 bases and J by 4 bases, and 19 bases separated the two germline ends. The CDR3 loop is CASSSRVRGNLETQYF. DNA of the CDR3: TGTGCCAGCAGTTCCAGGGTGAGGGGGAATTTAGAGACCCAGTACTTC.

This clonotype occurred a few times. The V gene is TRBV6-1, the J gene TRBJ1-2; 7 positions agree with TRBD1. Trimming cost V 9 bases and J 8 bases; bases outside gene matches: 12. The CDR3 sequence is 13 residues long. Germline V CDR1 and CDR2: MNHNS, SASEGT. The CDR3 region is CASRRDRPWGYTF. The CDR3 DNA reads TGTGCCAGTCGCCGGGACAGACCTTGGGGCTACACCTTC.

There are a few counts of this clonotype. The chain recombines TRBV28 with TRBJ2-5; 13 bases are a match to TRBD2. Trimming removed 10 bases from V and 4 bases from J; junction bases left unmatched: 6. CDR1 and CDR2 from the germline V gene are MDHEN and SYDVKM. CDR3 length equals 14 residues. The CDR3 loop is CATLRLAGGETQYF. In nucleotides, the CDR3 is TGTGCCACCCTGCGACTAGCGGGGGGAGAGACCCAGTACTTC.

In its sample, this clonotype was seen once. The chain links TRBV20-1 to TRBJ2-1, with 13 bases identical to TRBD2. This CDR3 spans 15 amino acids. CDR1 and CDR2 (germline): DFQATT, SNEGSKA (reference sequence). Trimming at V came to 3 bases and at J to 6 bases, leaving 5 bases not matched to a gene. In nucleotides, the CDR3 is TGCAGTGCTAGGCGGGGGACTAGCGGGATCAATGAGCAGTTCTTC. The encoded protein is CSARRGTSGINEQFF.

The sample holds a few counts of this clonotype. The J gene is TRBJ2-3, the V gene TRBV12-5, with 8 bases matching TRBD2. Germline V CDR1 and CDR2: LGHNT, FRNRAP. V was pared by 6 bases and J by 4 bases, with 6 bases of the junction left unmatched. The CDR3 runs 14 residues. CDR3 nucleotide sequence: TGTGCTAGTGGCGATAGCGGGAAATCAGATACGCAGTATTTT. This encodes CASGDSGKSDTQYF. Drawing the rest from reference TRBV12-5 and TRBJ2-3, the complete variable domain is DARVTQTPRHKVTEMGQEVTMRCQPILGHNTVFWYRQTMMQGLELLAYFRNRAPLDDSGMPKDRFSAEMPDATLATLKIQPSEPRDSAVYFCASGDSGKSDTQYFGPGTRLTVL.

This clonotype showed up just a few times. This sequence joins TRBV6-1 and TRBJ2-1; D gene ambiguous. The CDR3 runs to 10 residues. CDR1 is MNHNS, CDR2 SASEGT, per germline. CDR3: CVTWWDEQFF. The CDR3, as DNA: TGTGTGACTTGGTGGGATGAGCAGTTCTTC.

This chain links TRBV2 with TRBJ1-5; no definite D call. The CDR3 is 12 amino acids. Deletions cut 4 bases from V and 8 bases from J, with 9 bases between. The germline V gene encodes CDR1 SNHLY and CDR2 FYNNEI. The CDR3 here is CASSGLAEPQHF. CDR3 DNA: TGTGCCAGCAGTGGGCTAGCGGAGCCCCAGCATTTT.

The chain joins TRBV20-1 to TRBJ2-1; 12 nucleotides align to TRBD2. Germline V lookup: CDR1 DFQATT, CDR2 SNEGSKA (reference sequence). There are 13 residues in the CDR3. The J segment lost 10 bases and the V segment lost 3 bases, leaving 4 bases of the junction unmatched. The CDR3 reads CSASLAGGIEQFF. As DNA, the CDR3 is TGCAGTGCTAGTCTAGCGGGGGGGATCGAGCAGTTCTTC.